This TCR beta chain comes out of a study of cytomegalovirus exposure and HLA in healthy donors. Study-wide context: A previous analysis identified approximately 110 million unique TCR beta sequences derived from around 180 million T cells.

Overall study findings and caveats: The study assumed roughly uniform donor sequencing depth for presence/absence analyses. A reported reduction in N-insertions relative to the 666-donor mean was seen in an Asian-associated ancestry cluster in a later analysis. Most TCR sequences showed up rarely, but some public TCRs showed up in many donors.

Details on this clone: Its antigen is not known.

The PCR had 60 Vbeta and 13 Jbeta primers. TCRdb's table, derived via immunoSEQ multiplex PCR, lists solely in-frame clones and lacks some. This sample has about 130,000 clones, with roughly 80% found just once. The CDR3 totals 15 residues. The germline CDR1 and CDR2 sequences are SGHTA and FQGNSA. Trimming cost V 5 bases and J 7 bases; bases outside gene matches: 11. V and J are TRBV7-2 and TRBJ2-7; 10 nucleotides match TRBD1. The origin of this receptor is a middle-aged woman in good health and CMV-seronegative. The specimen sequenced was PBMCs. CDR3 loop: CASSPTGTGVREQYF. In nucleotides, the CDR3 is TGTGCCAGCAGCCCAACCGGGACAGGGGTCCGGGAGCAGTACTTC.